Given below is one T cell receptor beta chain in context. Germline CDR1 is LNHDA and CDR2 is SQIVND (reference sequence). CDR3 length: 16 residues. The trim removed 1 base at V and 5 bases at J, leaving 5 bases unmatched. These data are taken from a study of blood T cell repertoires in COVID-19. Per the study methods: Reference gene primer amplification in the assay estimated nucleated cell counts. This table comes from immunoSEQ multiplex PCR, and its TCRdb copy is limited to in-frame clones, with some not included. The DNA was the basis for D and trimming; V, J and clone size are from that table. Among roughly 74,000 clones, about 90% were seen once, and the ten largest hold 1.9%.

The origin of this receptor is a woman of 80 years or more with active or convalescent COVID-19. Sequenced: peripheral blood. The V call is TRBV19, the J call TRBJ2-3; 11 bases map to TRBD2. The CDR3 nucleotides are TGTGCCAGTAGTATAGGCCTAGCGGGAGGACTAGATACGCAGTATTTT. Its translation: CASSIGLAGGLDTQYF.